These 20 T cell receptor beta chains share one sample of origin, sequenced in a study of beta chain features in type 1 diabetes (dated by TCRdb to the late 2010s). Receptor libraries were prepared by the immunoSEQ multiplex PCR assay. All of the isolated RNA was reverse transcribed with the High Capacity cDNA Reverse Transcription Kit, so expressed TCRB transcripts were sequenced. Here the immuneACCESS table is served through TCRdb, limited to in-frame sequences with V and J called. Missing clones are a known gap in these copies; in checked studies unresolved V genes cover under half, and the rest lacks a known reason. This sample holds 450,000 or so clones; 11% were observed only once. 0.046% of the sample is taken by the ten largest. Sequencing used naive CD4+ T cells from blood. The cell subset or site label on this specimen signifies: true naive CD4+ T cells. The receptors originated from a woman aged 18-30 years in good health.

V and J are TRBV4-1 and TRBJ1-5; D is ambiguous. This CDR3 comprises 15 residues. Per germline, CDR1 MGHRA and CDR2 YSYEKL. Trimming took off 1 base at V and 4 bases at J, with 11 bases between the two ends. This CDR3 reads CASSQAWTDNQPQHF. The CDR3 bases are TGCGCCAGCAGCCAAGCATGGACTGATAATCAGCCCCAGCATTTT.

The chain has TRBV5-1 and TRBJ2-1; weak D call: TRBD1 (6 bases). V was clipped by 3 bases and J by 6 bases, with 10 bases between them. Germline CDR1 reads SGHRS; CDR2 reads YFSETQ. This CDR3 spans 13 amino acids. CDR3 in DNA: TGCGCCAGCAGCTCCGACAGGTTCAATGAGCAGTTCTTC. As protein: CASSSDRFNEQFF.

A few counts support this clone. J is TRBJ2-1 and V is TRBV7-9; D remains unclear. Germline-derived CDR1 and CDR2 are SEHNR and FQNEAQ (reference sequence). V was trimmed by 4 bases and J by 10 bases, leaving 11 bases between them. CDR3 length: 12 amino acids. The CDR3 sequence is CASSSAQWEQFF. CDR3 nucleotides: TGTGCCAGCAGCTCCGCACAATGGGAGCAGTTCTTC.

This clone was seen ten or more times. The V and J genes are TRBV5-6 and TRBJ2-6; D gene unclear. The CDR3 is made up of 13 amino acids. CDR1 and CDR2 from the germline V gene are SGHDT and YYEEEE. Trimming took 5 bases from V and 1 from J, leaving 4 bases between them. CDR3 region: CASRKSGANVLTF. The CDR3 DNA is TGTGCCAGCAGGAAATCTGGGGCCAACGTCCTGACTTTC.

This clone was observed a few times. The CDR3 coding sequence is TGCAGTTCCGGATCCCCCTACGAGCAGTACTTC. This codes for CSSGSPYEQYF. This sequence joins TRBV20-1 and TRBJ2-7, with no clear D. From germline, CDR1 is DFQATT and CDR2 SNEGSKA (reference sequence). V was shortened by 8 bases and J by 2 bases, with 10 bases between the two germline ends. There are 11 residues in the CDR3.

In its sample, this clone was seen a few times. The V gene is TRBV11-1, the J gene TRBJ2-2; D remains ambiguous. Per the germline V gene, CDR1 is SGHAT and CDR2 is FQDESV (reference sequence). The CDR3 totals 15 residues. Deletions cut 1 base from V and 0 bases from J, with 6 bases between. The DNA for the CDR3 is TGTGCCAGCAGCTTAGACCAGGCGAACACCGGGGAGCTGTTTTTT. It translates to CASSLDQANTGELFF.

Concerning this clone: The same CDR3 arises from other DNA sequences in this sample as well. The V and J genes are TRBV18 and TRBJ2-1, with D unclear. There are 12 residues in the CDR3. Germline-derived CDR1 and CDR2 are KGHSH and LQKENI. V was trimmed by 3 bases and J by 8 bases, leaving 8 bases between them. The CDR3 DNA sequence: TGTGCCAGCTCACCCTCCGCCGATGAGCAGTTCTTC. Residues: CASSPSADEQFF.

This clone was seen only a few times. The V gene is TRBV5-1, the J gene TRBJ2-1; 10 bases map to TRBD2. This CDR3 comprises 16 residues. Germline V CDR1 and CDR2: SGHRS, YFSETQ. V was pared by 4 bases and J by 4 bases, with 8 bases of the junction left unmatched. The CDR3: CASSGLVAGGYNEQFF. As DNA, the CDR3 is TGCGCCAGCAGCGGTTTGGTAGCGGGGGGTTACAATGAGCAGTTCTTC.

This clone has just a few counts. The chain uses TRBV13 and TRBJ2-5, with unresolved D. Germline lookup yields CDR1 PRHDT and CDR2 FYEKMQ (reference sequence). V gave up 2 bases and J gave up 1 base, with 2 bases separating them. This CDR3 is 12 amino acids long. The CDR3 reads CASSLTQETQYF. The CDR3 bases are TGTGCCAGCAGCTTAACCCAAGAGACCCAGTACTTC. Variable domain in full (rest from reference TRBV13 and TRBJ2-5): AAGVIQSPRHLIKEKRETATLKCYPIPRHDTVYWYQQGPGQDPQFLISFYEKMQSDKGSIPDRFSAQQFSDYHSELNMSSLELGDSALYFCASSLTQETQYFGPGTRLLVL.

The chain links TRBV6-5 to TRBJ2-4, with D uncertain. Germline-derived CDR1 and CDR2 are MNHEY and SVGAGI. The CDR3 is made up of 15 amino acids. Between the trimmed V and J ends, which lost 6 bases and 0 bases, there was a span of 12 bases. The CDR3 here is CASSDAPGAKNIQYF. CDR3 sequence (DNA): TGTGCCAGCAGCGATGCCCCCGGAGCCAAAAACATTCAGTACTTC.

This clone was seen a few times. This rearrangement joins TRBV2 to TRBJ2-5; D remains ambiguous. The CDR3 has 13 residues. Germline V gene sequence: CDR1 SNHLY, CDR2 FYNNEI. V was cut by 8 bases and J by 5 bases, with 15 bases left in between. CDR3 nucleotide sequence: TGTGCCAGCTCTTTGACCTGGGCGGAGACCCAGTACTTC. Amino acids: CASSLTWAETQYF.

The CDR3 DNA sequence: TGTGCCAGCAGCCAAGATGCGGGGGTGGACAATCAGCCCCAGCATTTT. Residues: CASSQDAGVDNQPQHF. The V gene is TRBV14, the J gene TRBJ1-5, with D tentatively TRBD1 (5 bases). This CDR3 is built from 16 residues. V lost 0 bases, J lost 3 bases, and 12 bases lay in between. Germline values: CDR1 SGHDN, CDR2 FVKESK.

The rearrangement uses TRBV9 and TRBJ2-5; 7 nucleotides line up with TRBD1. There are 16 residues in the CDR3. CDR1 is SGDLS, CDR2 YYNGEE, per germline. After removal of 3 bases from V and 2 bases from J, the junction contained 10 bases not matched to a gene. The DNA of the CDR3 is TGTGCCAGCAGCGCCCACAGCGGACAGGAACAAGAGACCCAGTACTTC. This translates into CASSAHSGQEQETQYF.

The chain combines TRBV7-2 with TRBJ2-1, with TRBD1 as a possible D gene (6 bases). The CDR3 consists of 13 residues. The germline V and J ends were trimmed by 3 bases and 10 bases, with 13 bases remaining between them. Germline lookup yields CDR1 SGHTA and CDR2 FQGNSA. The CDR3 sequence is CASSLTGFGEQFF. CDR3 nucleotides: TGTGCCAGCAGCTTGACAGGATTCGGGGAGCAGTTCTTC.

In its sample, this clone was seen a few times. The chain combines TRBV11-2 with TRBJ2-5; no reliable D call. The CDR3 spans 14 residues. Germline-derived CDR1 and CDR2 are SGHAT and FQNNGV. Trimming stripped 5 bases from V and 1 base from J, with 11 bases between. DNA for the CDR3: TGTGCCAGCAGCCCGAGGCGGCTCCAAGAGACCCAGTACTTC. This encodes CASSPRRLQETQYF. The whole variable domain, remainder taken from reference TRBV11-2 and TRBJ2-5, is EAGVAQSPRYKIIEKRQSVAFWCNPISGHATLYWYQQILGQGPKLLIQFQNNGVVDDSQLPKDRFSAERLKGVDSTLKIQPAKLEDSAVYLCASSPRRLQETQYFGPGTRLLVL.

The CDR3 loop is CASSLHKGESEQYV. The CDR3 DNA follows: TGCGCCAGCAGCCTTCATAAAGGGGAATCCGAGCAGTACGTC. The chain combines TRBV4-1 with TRBJ2-7; tentatively, D is TRBD1 (5 bases). The CDR3 has 14 amino acids. Germline CDR1 and CDR2: MGHRA and YSYEKL. V lost 4 bases to trimming and J lost 6 bases, with 16 bases between them.

The table lists this clone with a few counts. This chain links TRBV29-1 with TRBJ2-3; D possibly corresponds to TRBD2 (5 bases). This CDR3 has 14 amino acids. In germline, CDR1 is SQVTM, CDR2 ANQGSEA. Trimming took off 4 bases at V and 4 bases at J, with 15 bases between the two ends. The CDR3 reads CSVVHPVRADTQYF. CDR3 sequence (DNA): TGCAGCGTTGTCCATCCAGTGCGGGCAGATACGCAGTATTTT.

This clone appeared a few times. The rearrangement uses TRBV4-1 and TRBJ1-1; a possible D gene is TRBD1 (6 bases). Per germline, CDR1 MGHRA and CDR2 YSYEKL. This CDR3 comprises 14 residues. Trimming stripped 4 bases from V and 8 bases from J, with 17 bases between. For the CDR3, the DNA is TGCGCCAGCAGCCGAAGGACCGGACAGTTCGAAGCTTTCTTT. It is translated as CASSRRTGQFEAFF.

This clone was observed a few times. The chain has TRBV25-1 and TRBJ2-7, with D hard to call. The germline V and J ends were trimmed by 5 bases and 4 bases, with 6 bases remaining between them. The germline CDR1 and CDR2 sequences are MGHDK and SYGVNS. The CDR3 consists of 11 residues. The CDR3 DNA follows: TGTGCCAGCAGTCCGGGTTACGAGCAGTACTTC. Protein sequence: CASSPGYEQYF.

The chain uses TRBV20-1 and TRBJ2-7; D is unclear. The CDR3 runs to 11 residues. Trimming took 0 bases from V and 3 from J, leaving 3 bases between them. Germline V gene data show CDR1 as DFQATT and CDR2 as SNEGSKA (reference sequence). The CDR3 loop reads CSAREVYEQYV. CDR3 nucleotides: TGCAGTGCTAGAGAAGTCTACGAGCAGTACGTC.